These 9 T cell receptor beta chains were sequenced from one sample in a study of vaccination and CD4 T cells after COVID-19. Their recognized antigens are unknown. Cultured CD4+ T-cell DNA underwent Oncomine TCR Beta short-read sequencing. MiXCR, run by TCRdb on the PCR reads, gives a single entry per CDR3 protein. The repertoire includes about 16,000 distinct CDR3 sequences, 55% of them detected once, and approximately 9% sits in the top ten. Treatment described: roughly 10-day PBMC culture with coronavirus spike peptide pools or control peptides (ViraFEST assay). The sequenced material came from CD4+ T cells from blood, cultured in vitro. Every receptor here comes from a human donor who had recovered from COVID-19.

The CDR3 bases are TGCGCCAGCAGCTTGATAGGGACTAGCGGGAGTGAGACCCAGTACTTC. Encoded protein: CASSLIGTSGSETQYF. The V call is TRBV5-1, the J call TRBJ2-5; 14 bases are shared with TRBD2. V lost 1 base, J lost 5 bases, and 4 bases stayed unmatched. This CDR3 is 16 amino acids long. The germline V gene encodes CDR1 SGHRS and CDR2 YFSETQ.

There are a few counts of this clonotype. The rearrangement links TRBV10-3 to TRBJ1-1, with D perhaps TRBD1 (5 bases). The germline V and J ends were trimmed by 7 bases and 1 base, with 10 bases remaining between them. The germline gives CDR1 ENHRY, CDR2 SYGVKD. The CDR3 covers 13 residues. The CDR3 DNA reads as TGTGCCATCACCGCGACAGCGAACACTGAAGCTTTCTTT. This sequence encodes CAITATANTEAFF.

This clonotype was recorded a few times. The genes are TRBV29-1 and TRBJ2-7; D not certain. V shed 1 base and J shed 1 base, with 8 bases lying between them. The CDR3 spans 13 residues. Germline CDR1 is SQVTM and CDR2 is ANQGSEA. DNA for the CDR3: TGCAGCGTTGAAGTTGGCAGATCCTACGAGCAGTACTTC. It specifies CSVEVGRSYEQYF.

The chain employs TRBV21-1 and TRBJ1-3. TRBV21-1 is designated a pseudogene. This CDR3 contains 10 residues. CDR3 DNA: TGTGCCAGCTGGGAAGACACCATATATTTT. It specifies CASWEDTIYF.

CDR3 nucleotide sequence: TGTGCCAGCAGCCCTGGAAACAGGGACAACTATGGCTACACCTTC. Amino acids: CASSPGNRDNYGYTF. The rearrangement joins TRBV3-1 to TRBJ1-2; the D gene is possibly TRBD1 (6 bases). V was trimmed by 4 bases and J by 2 bases, leaving 14 bases between them. The germline gives CDR1 LGHDT, CDR2 YNNKEL (reference sequence). This CDR3 is built from 15 residues.

The chain links TRBV28 to TRBJ2-1; 9 nucleotides align to TRBD2. J gave up 8 bases and V 3 bases, and 14 bases lay outside the gene matches. Germline V CDR1 and CDR2: MDHEN, SYDVKM. The CDR3 covers 17 residues. The CDR3 coding sequence is TGTGCCAGCAGTTTCCCGGGACTAGCTATTGGAGGAGATGAGCAGTTCTTC. This codes for CASSFPGLAIGGDEQFF.

CDR3 loop: CASSFGSDTQYF. The CDR3 nucleotides read TGTGCCAGCAGCTTTGGATCAGATACGCAGTATTTT. The chain joins TRBV7-3 to TRBJ2-3; D remains ambiguous. Trimming removed 3 bases from V and 4 bases from J, with 5 bases in between. The CDR3 is 12 amino acids. Germline CDR1 SGHTA, CDR2 FQGTGA.

This clonotype was seen a handful of times. The rearrangement uses TRBV7-9 and TRBJ2-1; 8 bases match TRBD1. Unmatched junction bases numbered 5, after V lost 8 bases and J lost 5 bases. The germline gives CDR1 SEHNR, CDR2 FQNEAQ (reference sequence). The CDR3 sequence is 13 residues long. CDR3 bases: TGTGCCAGCTCGAGGACAGGGAACAATGAGCAGTTCTTC. Protein sequence: CASSRTGNNEQFF.

The chain couples TRBV7-2 to TRBJ2-7; TRBD2 matches 7 bases. The CDR3 spans 18 residues. V shed 7 bases, J shed 0 bases, and the junction held 18 bases outside the gene matches. Germline V gene sequence: CDR1 SGHTA, CDR2 FQGNSA. As DNA, the CDR3 is TGTGCCAGCACCGAATTGCGAGCGGGATCAATAAACTCCTACGAGCAGTACTTC. The encoded protein is CASTELRAGSINSYEQYF.